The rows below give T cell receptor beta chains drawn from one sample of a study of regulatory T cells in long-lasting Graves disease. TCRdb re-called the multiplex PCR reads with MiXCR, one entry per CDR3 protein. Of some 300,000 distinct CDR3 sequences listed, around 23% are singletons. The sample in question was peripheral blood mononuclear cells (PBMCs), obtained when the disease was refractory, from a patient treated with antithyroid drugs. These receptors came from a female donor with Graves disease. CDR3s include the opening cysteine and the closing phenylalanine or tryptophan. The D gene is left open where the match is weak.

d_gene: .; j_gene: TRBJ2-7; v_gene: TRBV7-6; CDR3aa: CASSLAEVDEQYF
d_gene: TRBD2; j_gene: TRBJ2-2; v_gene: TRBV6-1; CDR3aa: CASSESLAGGGGELFF
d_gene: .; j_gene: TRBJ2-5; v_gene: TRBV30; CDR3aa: CAWSVASWETQYF
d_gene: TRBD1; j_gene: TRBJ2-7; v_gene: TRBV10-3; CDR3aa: CAISDPGQVSYEQYF
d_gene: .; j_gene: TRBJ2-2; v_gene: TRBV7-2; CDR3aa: CASSLRQSDGELFF
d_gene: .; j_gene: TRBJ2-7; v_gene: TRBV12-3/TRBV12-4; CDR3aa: CASSSGGPGEQYF
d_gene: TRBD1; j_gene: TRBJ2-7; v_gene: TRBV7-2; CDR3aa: CASSSRGLNIGLGEQYF
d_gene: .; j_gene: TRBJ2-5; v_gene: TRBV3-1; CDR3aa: CASSQDPRETQYF
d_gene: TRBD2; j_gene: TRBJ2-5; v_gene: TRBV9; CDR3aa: CASSVPGLAETQYF
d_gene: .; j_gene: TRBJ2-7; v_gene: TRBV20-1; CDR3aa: CSARRVGSAEQYF
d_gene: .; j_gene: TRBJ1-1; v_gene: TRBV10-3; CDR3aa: CAISESPDRISDAFF
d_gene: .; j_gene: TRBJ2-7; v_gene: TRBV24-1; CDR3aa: CATQSSAGLRLNEQYF
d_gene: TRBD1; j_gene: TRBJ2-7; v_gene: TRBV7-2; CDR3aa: CASSLMGQRSYEQYF
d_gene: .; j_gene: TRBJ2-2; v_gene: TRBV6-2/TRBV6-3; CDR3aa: CASNRKTMDGELFF
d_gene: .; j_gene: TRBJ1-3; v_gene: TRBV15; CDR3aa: CATSTRLGVPGNTIYF
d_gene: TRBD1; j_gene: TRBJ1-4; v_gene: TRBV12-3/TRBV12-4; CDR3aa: CASSLTGQGEKLFF
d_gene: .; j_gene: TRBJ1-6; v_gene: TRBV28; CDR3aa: CASTSGQGEHSPLHF
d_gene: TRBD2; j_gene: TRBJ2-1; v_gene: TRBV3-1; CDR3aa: CASSQERTSGSGEQFF
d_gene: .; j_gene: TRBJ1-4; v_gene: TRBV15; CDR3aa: CATSRELGGHEKLFF
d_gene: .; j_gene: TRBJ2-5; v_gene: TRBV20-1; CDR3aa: CSARESGWSETQYF
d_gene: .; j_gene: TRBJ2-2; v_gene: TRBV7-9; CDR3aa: CASSPTGNTGELFF
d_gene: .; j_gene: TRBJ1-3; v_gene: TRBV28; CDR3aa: CASSPGSLSGNTIYF
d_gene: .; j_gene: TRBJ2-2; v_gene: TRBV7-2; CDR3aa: CASSLQITGELFF
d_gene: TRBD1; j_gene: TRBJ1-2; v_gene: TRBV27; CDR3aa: CASSSLQGARNYGYTF
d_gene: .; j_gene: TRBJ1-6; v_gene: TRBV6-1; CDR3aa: CASSRLSYNSPLHF
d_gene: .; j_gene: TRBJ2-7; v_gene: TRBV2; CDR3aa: CASSPGHYSYEQYF
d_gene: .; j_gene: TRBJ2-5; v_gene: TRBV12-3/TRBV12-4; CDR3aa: CASSLYGEETQYF